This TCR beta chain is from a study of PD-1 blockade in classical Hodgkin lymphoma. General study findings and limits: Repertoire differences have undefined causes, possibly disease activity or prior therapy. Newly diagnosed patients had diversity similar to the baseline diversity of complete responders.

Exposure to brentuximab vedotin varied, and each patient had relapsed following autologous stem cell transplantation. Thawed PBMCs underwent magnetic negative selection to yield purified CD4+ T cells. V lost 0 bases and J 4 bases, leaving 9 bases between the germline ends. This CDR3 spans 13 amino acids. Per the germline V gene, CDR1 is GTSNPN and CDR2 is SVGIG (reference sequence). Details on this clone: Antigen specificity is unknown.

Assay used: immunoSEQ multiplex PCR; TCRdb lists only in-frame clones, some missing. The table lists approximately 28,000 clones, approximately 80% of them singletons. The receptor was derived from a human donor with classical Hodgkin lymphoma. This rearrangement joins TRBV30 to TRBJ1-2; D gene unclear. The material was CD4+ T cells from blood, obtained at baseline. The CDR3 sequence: CAWSVQPTYGYTF. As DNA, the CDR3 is TGTGCCTGGAGTGTTCAACCCACCTATGGCTACACCTTC.